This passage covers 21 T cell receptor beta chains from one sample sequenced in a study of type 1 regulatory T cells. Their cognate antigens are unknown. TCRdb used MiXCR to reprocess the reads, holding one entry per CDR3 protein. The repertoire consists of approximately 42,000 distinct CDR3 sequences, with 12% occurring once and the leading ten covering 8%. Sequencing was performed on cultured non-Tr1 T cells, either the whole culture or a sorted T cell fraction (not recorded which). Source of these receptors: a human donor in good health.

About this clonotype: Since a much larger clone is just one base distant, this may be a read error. The CDR3 DNA sequence: TGTGCCGGCTCACCAGGGTTGAGGGAGTTCTTC. Translating it yields CAGSPGLREFF. The chain has TRBV18 and TRBJ2-1; D possibly matches TRBD1 or TRBD2 (5 bases each). CDR1 and CDR2 (germline): KGHSH, LQKENI. The CDR3 is made up of 11 amino acids.

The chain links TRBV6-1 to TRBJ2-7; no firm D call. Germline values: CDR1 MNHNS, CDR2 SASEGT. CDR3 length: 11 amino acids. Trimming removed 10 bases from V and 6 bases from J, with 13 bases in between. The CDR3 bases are TGTGCCACCACAGCCTTTTCCGAGCAGTACTTC. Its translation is CATTAFSEQYF.

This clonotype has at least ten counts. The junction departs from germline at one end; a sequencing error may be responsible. Here the CDR3 reads CASSQSQRVIRDF. The CDR3 DNA reads as TGTGCCAGCAGCCAATCCCAGCGGGTTATAAGGGACTTT. This chain uses TRBV16 with TRBJ1-1; D uncertain. The length of the CDR3 is 13 residues. Germline assignment: CDR1 KGHSY and CDR2 FQNENV.

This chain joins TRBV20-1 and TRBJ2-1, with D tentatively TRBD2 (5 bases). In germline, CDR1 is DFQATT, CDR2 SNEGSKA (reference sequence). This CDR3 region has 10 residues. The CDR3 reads CMWENNEQFF. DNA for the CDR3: TGCATGTGGGAGAACAATGAGCAGTTCTTC.

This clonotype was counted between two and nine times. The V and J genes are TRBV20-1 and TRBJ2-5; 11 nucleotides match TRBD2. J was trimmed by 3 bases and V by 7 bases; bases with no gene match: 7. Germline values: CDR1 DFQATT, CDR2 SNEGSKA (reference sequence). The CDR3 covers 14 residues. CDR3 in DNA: TGCAGTGAATCTCCGGGACTAGCGGAAGAGACCCAGTACTTC. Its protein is CSESPGLAEETQYF.

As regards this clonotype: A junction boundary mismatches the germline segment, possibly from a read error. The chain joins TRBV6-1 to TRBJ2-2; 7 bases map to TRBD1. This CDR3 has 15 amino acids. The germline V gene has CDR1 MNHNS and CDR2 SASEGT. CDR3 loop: CTSTGGTVNTGELFF. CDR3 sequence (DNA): TGTACCAGCACCGGTGGGACAGTGAACACCGGGGAGCTGTTTTTT.

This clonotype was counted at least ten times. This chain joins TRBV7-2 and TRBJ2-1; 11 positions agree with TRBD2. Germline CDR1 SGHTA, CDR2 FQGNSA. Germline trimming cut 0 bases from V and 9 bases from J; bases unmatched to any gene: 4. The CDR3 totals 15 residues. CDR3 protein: CASSLAPGTSGEQFF. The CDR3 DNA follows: TGTGCCAGCAGCTTAGCCCCCGGGACTAGCGGTGAGCAGTTCTTC.

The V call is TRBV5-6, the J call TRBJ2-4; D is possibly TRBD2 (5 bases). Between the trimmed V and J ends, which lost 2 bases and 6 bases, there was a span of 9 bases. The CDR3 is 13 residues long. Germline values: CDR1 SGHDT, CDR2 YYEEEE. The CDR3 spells CASSFQAANIQYF. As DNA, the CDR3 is TGTGCCAGCAGCTTCCAAGCGGCAAACATTCAGTACTTC.

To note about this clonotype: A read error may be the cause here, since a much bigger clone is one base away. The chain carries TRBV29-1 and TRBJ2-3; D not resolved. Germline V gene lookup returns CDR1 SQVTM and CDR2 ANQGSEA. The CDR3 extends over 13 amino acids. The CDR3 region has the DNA TGCGGCGTTGTGGGTCGATTCACAGATACGCAGTATTTT. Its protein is CGVVGRFTDTQYF.

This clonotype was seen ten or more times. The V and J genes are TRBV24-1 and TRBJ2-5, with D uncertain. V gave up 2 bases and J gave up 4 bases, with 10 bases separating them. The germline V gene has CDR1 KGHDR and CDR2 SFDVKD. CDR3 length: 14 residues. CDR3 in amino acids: CATSDWDTAETQYF. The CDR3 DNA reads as TGTGCCACCAGTGATTGGGATACGGCAGAGACCCAGTACTTC.

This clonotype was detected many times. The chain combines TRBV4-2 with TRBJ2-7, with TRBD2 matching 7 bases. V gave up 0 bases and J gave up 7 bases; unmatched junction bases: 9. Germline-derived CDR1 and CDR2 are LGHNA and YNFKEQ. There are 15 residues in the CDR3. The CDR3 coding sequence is TGTGCCAGCAGCCAAGAGGTGGGAGGGAGCGGTGAGCAGTACTTC. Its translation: CASSQEVGGSGEQYF.

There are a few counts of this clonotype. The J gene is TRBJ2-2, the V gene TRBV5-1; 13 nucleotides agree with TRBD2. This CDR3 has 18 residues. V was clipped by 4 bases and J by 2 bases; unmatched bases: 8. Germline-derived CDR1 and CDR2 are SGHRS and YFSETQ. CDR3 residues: CASSLGLAGIRNTGELFF. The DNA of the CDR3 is TGCGCCAGCAGCCTGGGACTAGCGGGAATACGTAACACCGGGGAGCTGTTTTTT. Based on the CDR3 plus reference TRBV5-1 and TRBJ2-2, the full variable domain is KAGVTQTPRYLIKTRGQQVTLSCSPISGHRSVSWYQQTPGQGLQFLFEYFSETQRNKGNFPGRFSGRQFSNSRSEMNVSTLELGDSALYLCASSLGLAGIRNTGELFFGEGSRLTVL.

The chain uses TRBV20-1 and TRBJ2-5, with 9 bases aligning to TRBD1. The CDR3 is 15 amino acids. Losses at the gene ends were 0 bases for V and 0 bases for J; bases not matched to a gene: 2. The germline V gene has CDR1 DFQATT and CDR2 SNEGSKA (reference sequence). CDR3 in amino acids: CSARDWTGDQETQYF. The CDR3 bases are TGCAGTGCTAGAGATTGGACAGGGGACCAAGAGACCCAGTACTTC.

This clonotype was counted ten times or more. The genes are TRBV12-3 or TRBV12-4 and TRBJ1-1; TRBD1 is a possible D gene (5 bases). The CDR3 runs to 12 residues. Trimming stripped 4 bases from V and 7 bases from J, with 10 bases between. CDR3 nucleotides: TGTGCCAGCAGTTACGGGGGGTTTGAAGCTTTCTTT. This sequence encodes CASSYGGFEAFF.

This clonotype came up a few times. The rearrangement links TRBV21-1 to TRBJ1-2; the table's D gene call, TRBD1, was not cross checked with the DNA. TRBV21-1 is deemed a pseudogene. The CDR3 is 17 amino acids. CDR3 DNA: TGTGCCAGCAGCAAAGTCCCCGGGACAGACGGCTTCTATGGCTACACCTTC. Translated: CASSKVPGTDGFYGYTF.

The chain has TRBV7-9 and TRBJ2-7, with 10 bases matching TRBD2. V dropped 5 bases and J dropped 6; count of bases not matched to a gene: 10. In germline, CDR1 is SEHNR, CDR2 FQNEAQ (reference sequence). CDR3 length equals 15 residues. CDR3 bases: TGTGCCAGCAGCCCCCCAGGACTAGCGGTTGGCGAGCAGTACTTC. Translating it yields CASSPPGLAVGEQYF. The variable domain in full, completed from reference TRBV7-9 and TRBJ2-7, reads DTGVSQNPRHKITKRGQNVTFRCDPISEHNRLYWYRQTLGQGPEFLTYFQNEAQLEKSRLLSDRFSAERPKGSFSTLEIQRTEQGDSAMYLCASSPPGLAVGEQYFGPGTRLTVT.

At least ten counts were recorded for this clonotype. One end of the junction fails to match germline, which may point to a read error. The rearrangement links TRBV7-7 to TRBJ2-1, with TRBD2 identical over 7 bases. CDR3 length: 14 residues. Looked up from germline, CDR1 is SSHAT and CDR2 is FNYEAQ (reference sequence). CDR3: CASSLGGRVDEQFF. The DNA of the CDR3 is TGTGCTAGCAGCTTGGGCGGGAGAGTCGATGAGCAGTTCTTC. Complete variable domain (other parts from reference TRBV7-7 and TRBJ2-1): GAGVSQSPRYKVTKRGQDVTLRCDPISSHATLYWYQQALGQGPEFLTYFNYEAQPDKSGLPSDRFSAERPEGSISTLTIQRTEQRDSAMYRCASSLGGRVDEQFFGPGTRLTVL.

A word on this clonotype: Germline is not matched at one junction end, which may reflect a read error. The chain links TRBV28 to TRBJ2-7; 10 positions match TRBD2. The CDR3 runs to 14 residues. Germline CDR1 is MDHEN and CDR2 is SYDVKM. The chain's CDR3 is CASSSPGLASVGDF. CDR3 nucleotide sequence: TGTGCCAGCAGTTCACCGGGACTAGCGTCCGTCGGGGACTTC.

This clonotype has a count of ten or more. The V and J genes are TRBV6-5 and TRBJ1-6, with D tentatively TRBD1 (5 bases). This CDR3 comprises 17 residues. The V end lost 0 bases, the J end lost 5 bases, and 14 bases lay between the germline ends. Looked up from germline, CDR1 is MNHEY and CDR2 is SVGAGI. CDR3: CASSYSFGPGDNSPLHF. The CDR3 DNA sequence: TGTGCCAGCAGTTACTCGTTTGGACCGGGGGATAATTCACCCCTCCACTTT.

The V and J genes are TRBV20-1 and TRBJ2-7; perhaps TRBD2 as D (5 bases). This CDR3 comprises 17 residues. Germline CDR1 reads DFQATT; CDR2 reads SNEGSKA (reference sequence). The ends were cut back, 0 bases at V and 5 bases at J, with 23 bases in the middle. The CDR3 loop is CSARDLVPSGKADEQYF. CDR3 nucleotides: TGCAGTGCTAGAGATTTGGTCCCTTCGGGAAAAGCGGACGAGCAGTACTTC.

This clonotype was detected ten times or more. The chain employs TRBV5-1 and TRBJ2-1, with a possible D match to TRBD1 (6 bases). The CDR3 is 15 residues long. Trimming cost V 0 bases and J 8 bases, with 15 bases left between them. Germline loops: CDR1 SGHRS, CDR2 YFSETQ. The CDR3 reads CASSLGAGEGDEQFF. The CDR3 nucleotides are TGCGCCAGCAGCTTGGGGGCAGGGGAAGGGGATGAGCAGTTCTTC.